This T cell receptor (beta chain) came from a study of identifying expanded T cells in peripheral blood. Here immunoSEQ multiplex PCR was the method, and the copy in TCRdb shows in-frame clones only, minus some. The top ten clones hold about a fifth of a sample with 58,000 or so clones, around 81% of them seen once. CDR3 size: 11 residues. The source is a person aged 18-70 years in good health. The sequencing input was blood. The genes are TRBV21-1 and TRBJ2-7; the table's D call of TRBD2 was not tested on the DNA. TRBV21-1 is a known pseudogene. CDR3 sequence (DNA): TGTGCCAGGGTGAAGGAGTACGAGCAGTACGTC. As protein: CARVKEYEQYV.